This T cell receptor (beta chain) is from a study of T-cell reconstitution after alpha-beta-depleted transplantation in children. It was with unique molecular identifiers that the TCRbeta library was prepared. TCRdb recomputed calls from the PCR reads with MiXCR, one row per CDR3 protein. The sample has around 700,000 distinct CDR3 sequences; 13% are singletons. This CDR3 contains 14 residues. V shed 4 bases and J shed 4 bases, with 13 bases lying between them. Looked up from germline, CDR1 is SGHRS and CDR2 is YFSETQ. The sample consisted of PBMCs, taken before TCRalphabeta/CD19-depleted stem cell transplant. The rearrangement joins TRBV5-1 to TRBJ2-3; tentative D call: TRBD1 (6 bases). This sequence was found in a girl aged 2 to 10 with congenital amegakaryocytic thrombocytopenia, due to receive a stem cell transplant. The CDR3: CASSPTGFPDTQYF. The CDR3 DNA sequence: TGCGCCAGCAGCCCCACAGGGTTTCCAGATACGCAGTATTTT.